What follows is one T cell receptor (beta chain) and its context. The data originate from a study of somatic mutations in cytotoxic T cells in rheumatoid arthritis. Trimming took 5 bases from V and 6 from J, leaving 11 bases between them. The CDR3 contains 12 residues. Germline V CDR1 and CDR2: SEHNR, FQNEAQ (reference sequence). TCRdb keeps only in-frame clones here, not all; method: immunoSEQ multiplex PCR. The sample shows 5,500 to 7,000 clones, around 80% of them seen only once. This clonotype was obtained from an adult with rheumatoid arthritis. The sample was CD8+ T cells sorted from blood. The V call is TRBV7-9, the J call TRBJ2-7; D is unclear. For the CDR3, the DNA is TGTGCCAGCAGCCTAGGGCCAGCCGAGCAGTACTTC. Translation: CASSLGPAEQYF.